Listed below are T cell receptor beta chains from one sample, sequenced in a study of OX40 agonist ivuxolimab in advanced cancers. The repertoire was sequenced with immunoSEQ multiplex PCR; TCRdb's copy has only in-frame clones and lacks some. The sample shows some 96,000 clones, 70% to 90% of them seen only once. This sample comprised CD4+ or CD8+ T cells sorted from blood, obtained in a trial of the OX40 agonist ivuxolimab. The receptors here all came from an adult with an advanced solid tumor such as melanoma, head and neck, liver or kidney cancer. The CDR3 runs from the conserved cysteine through the conserved F or W.

V gene: TRBV10-3; CDR3 length: 14; J gene: TRBJ2-1; CDR3 protein: CAIGERRTYNEQFF
V gene: TRBV30; CDR3 length: 11; J gene: TRBJ2-7; CDR3 protein: CASTGLYEQYF
V gene: TRBV2; CDR3 length: 12; J gene: TRBJ1-1; CDR3 protein: CASSRRDGEAFF
V gene: TRBV6-5; CDR3 length: 12; J gene: TRBJ2-2; CDR3 protein: CASRKDTGELFF
V gene: TRBV19; CDR3 length: 13; J gene: TRBJ1-1; CDR3 protein: CASSIETDTEAFF
V gene: TRBV5-4; CDR3 length: 16; J gene: TRBJ2-5; CDR3 protein: CASSLATRAAQETQYF
V gene: TRBV10-2; CDR3 length: 12; J gene: TRBJ2-1; CDR3 protein: CASRQGSNEQFF
V gene: TRBV6-5; CDR3 length: 16; J gene: TRBJ1-4; CDR3 protein: CASSYSGRGAREKLFF
V gene: TRBV5-6; CDR3 length: 15; J gene: TRBJ1-4; CDR3 protein: CASSLAGGAEEKLFF
V gene: TRBV6-5; CDR3 length: 13; J gene: TRBJ2-2; CDR3 protein: CAGRTGNTGELFF
V gene: TRBV28; CDR3 length: 17; J gene: TRBJ2-3; CDR3 protein: CASSFNAGRSSTDTQYF
V gene: TRBV5-1; CDR3 length: 14; J gene: TRBJ2-1; CDR3 protein: CASNLLKSDNEQFF
V gene: TRBV5-1; CDR3 length: 16; J gene: TRBJ2-1; CDR3 protein: CASSLVGGRAYNEQFF
V gene: TRBV5-6; CDR3 length: 18; J gene: TRBJ2-3; CDR3 protein: CASSFGVAGADSTDTQYF
V gene: TRBV18; CDR3 length: 14; J gene: TRBJ1-5; CDR3 protein: CASSPGVSNQPQHF
V gene: TRBV5-1; CDR3 length: 16; J gene: TRBJ1-6; CDR3 protein: CASSRAGGWDGSPLHF
V gene: TRBV7-2; CDR3 length: 15; J gene: TRBJ1-4; CDR3 protein: CASSLGPTANEKLFF
V gene: TRBV29-1; CDR3 length: 14; J gene: TRBJ2-7; CDR3 protein: CSVEKGGRAYEQYF
V gene: TRBV14; CDR3 length: 15; J gene: TRBJ2-1; CDR3 protein: CASSQDSGYRDEQFF
V gene: TRBV5-1; CDR3 length: 15; J gene: TRBJ2-3; CDR3 protein: CASSPEGGGTDTQYF
V gene: TRBV4-1; CDR3 length: 13; J gene: TRBJ2-7; CDR3 protein: CASSPDRTGEQYF
V gene: TRBV30; CDR3 length: 14; J gene: TRBJ2-7; CDR3 protein: CAWGKTGKGDEQYF
V gene: TRBV19; CDR3 length: 15; J gene: TRBJ2-5; CDR3 protein: CASKGRRGGQETQYF
V gene: TRBV19; CDR3 length: 17; J gene: TRBJ1-5; CDR3 protein: CASSRRQGDVGNQPQHF
V gene: TRBV28; CDR3 length: 14; J gene: TRBJ1-1; CDR3 protein: CASTAGGSFTEAFF
V gene: TRBV2; CDR3 length: 12; J gene: TRBJ2-1; CDR3 protein: CASRGDISEQFF
V gene: TRBV5-1; CDR3 length: 13; J gene: TRBJ2-7; CDR3 protein: CASSLSVSGEQYF
V gene: TRBV6-1; CDR3 length: 13; J gene: TRBJ1-1; CDR3 protein: CASSRPETGSAFF
V gene: TRBV5-6; CDR3 length: 16; J gene: TRBJ2-3; CDR3 protein: CASSLVAGPSTDTQYF
V gene: TRBV5-4; CDR3 length: 17; J gene: TRBJ2-5; CDR3 protein: CASSLGPWGRAQETQYF
V gene: TRBV27; CDR3 length: 19; J gene: TRBJ2-1; CDR3 protein: CASSFVGPGTSGRYNEQFF
V gene: TRBV21-1; CDR3 length: 15; J gene: TRBJ2-7; CDR3 protein: CASSVARQGRNEQYF
V gene: TRBV6-5; CDR3 length: 13; J gene: TRBJ1-5; CDR3 protein: CASSPGMREPQHF
V gene: TRBV6-1; CDR3 length: 13; J gene: TRBJ2-1; CDR3 protein: CASKGVRAGEGFF
V gene: TRBV27; CDR3 length: 16; J gene: TRBJ2-2; CDR3 protein: CASSSLDTLGTGELFF
V gene: TRBV11-2; CDR3 length: 13; J gene: TRBJ2-5; CDR3 protein: CASSFGVQETQYF
V gene: TRBV6-1; CDR3 length: 15; J gene: TRBJ2-1; CDR3 protein: CASSQGQAAYNEQFF
V gene: TRBV9; CDR3 length: 12; J gene: TRBJ2-2; CDR3 protein: CASSADTGELFF
V gene: TRBV25-1; CDR3 length: 14; J gene: TRBJ2-5; CDR3 protein: CASSDWGQGETQYF
V gene: TRBV6-1; CDR3 length: 14; J gene: TRBJ2-1; CDR3 protein: CASSESVRYNEQFF
V gene: TRBV19; CDR3 length: 14; J gene: TRBJ1-1; CDR3 protein: CASSLIGWNTEAFF
V gene: TRBV6-6; CDR3 length: 15; J gene: TRBJ1-5; CDR3 protein: CASSYSGSENQPQHF
V gene: TRBV6-5; CDR3 length: 15; J gene: TRBJ2-7; CDR3 protein: CASRTTSGSLHEQYF
V gene: TRBV30; CDR3 length: 12; J gene: TRBJ1-3; CDR3 protein: CAWSLHGNTIYF
V gene: TRBV7-6; CDR3 length: 13; J gene: TRBJ1-1; CDR3 protein: CASRIAPNTEAFF
V gene: TRBV19; CDR3 length: 15; J gene: TRBJ2-7; CDR3 protein: CASSPADRGIYEQYF
V gene: TRBV19; CDR3 length: 13; J gene: TRBJ2-5; CDR3 protein: CASSIDWAETQYF
V gene: TRBV6-1; CDR3 length: 15; J gene: TRBJ1-5; CDR3 protein: CASSEGGLRNQPQHF
V gene: TRBV19; CDR3 length: 13; J gene: TRBJ2-1; CDR3 protein: CASNLGLVNEQFF
V gene: TRBV5-1; CDR3 length: 15; J gene: TRBJ2-3; CDR3 protein: CASSLNRVGADTQYF
V gene: TRBV4-2; CDR3 length: 16; J gene: TRBJ2-1; CDR3 protein: CASSQLQGVNYNEQFF
V gene: TRBV5-1; CDR3 length: 18; J gene: TRBJ1-1; CDR3 protein: CASSLGLAGGFMNTEAFF
V gene: TRBV7-6; CDR3 length: 12; J gene: TRBJ2-1; CDR3 protein: CASSFAAGEQFF
V gene: TRBV5-1; CDR3 length: 18; J gene: TRBJ2-5; CDR3 protein: CASSPLGLAGYLKETQYF
V gene: TRBV2; CDR3 length: 15; J gene: TRBJ2-6; CDR3 protein: CASTLDHSGANVLTF